This TCR beta chain is from a study of T-cell memory formation after mild COVID-19 (dated by TCRdb to about 2021). The study in broad terms: TCR sequence clusters from the two donors were largely donor specific. In a couple of donors, T-cell clones that expanded and contracted after mild COVID-19 were followed by sequencing TCRalpha and TCRbeta repertoires longitudinally. Two young, previously healthy adult volunteers made up the cohort, one male and one female.

PBMCs were isolated by Ficoll-Paque density gradient centrifugation. On the study overall, not on this receptor specifically: Some responding clones were detected in pre-infection memory, which suggested that pre-existing cross-reactive memory T cells had joined the SARS-CoV-2 response. Contracting CD4+ clones turned up mainly in the CM and EM memory subsets, whereas EMRA was where CD8+ clones were enriched. Only a couple of mild cases were covered by the study, and larger cohorts that include severe cases with pre-infection samples were considered necessary. Clones contracting from day 15 to 85 had balanced CD4/CD8 phenotypes, while a second wave expanding from day 15 to 37 was biased towards CD4+. The second-wave clones that peaked on day 37 were not confirmed to be SARS-CoV-2 specific.

This clonotype was detected a few times. What antigen it recognizes has not been identified. No base qualities exist here, and no much larger clone lies one base off it. CDR1 and CDR2, per the germline V gene, are LGHNA and YSLEER. From the cysteine through the phenylalanine, the CDR3 covers 16 amino acids. The entry retains the CDR3 DNA only, 48 bases that are in frame from base 1. The junction carries 15 bases between V and J, which are trimmed by 1 base and 2 bases respectively. Instrument used: Illumina NovaSeq 6000. TCRalpha and TCRbeta cDNA libraries were constructed by 5'RACE with constant-segment primers, with sample barcodes and unique molecular identifiers being introduced. RNA was extracted from every sample with Trizol reagent. The libraries were amplified in two PCR steps, and the second step added a second sample barcode and Illumina TruSeq adapters. The libraries were sequenced on an Illumina NovaSeq using 2 x 150 bp paired-end reads. The original methods were these. Demultiplexing of reads and collapsing into UMI-guided consensus sequences were performed with migec v1.2.7. Using mixcr v2.1.11, UMI consensuses were aligned to TRA and TRB V and J templates and then assembled into clonotypes. Expanded or contracted clonotypes were those called significant by both edgeR and NoisET, with noise models trained on biological replicates. edgeR calls used a false discovery rate-adjusted p below 0.01 and a log2 fold-change threshold of 1. As an exploratory analysis of dynamics, max-normalized trajectories of the 1000 most abundant clonotypes were examined by PCA with hierarchical clustering. Separately sequenced CD4+ and CD8+ repertoires were used to assign the CD4 or CD8 phenotype of responding clones. In TCRdb, the public reads were trimmed at Q25 with fastp and aligned with MiXCR, with productive beta chains retained. For every CDR3 protein sequence, its rows merge into one entry that carries the most common genes and DNA. What appears here as the V and J calls and clone size reflects TCRdb's work, not the paper's. The sample table holds 170,000 or so distinct CDR3 sequences, of which roughly 23% were seen once. The ten largest clonotypes hold approximately 22% of the sample.

Sequenced input: PBMCs or a T cell subset sorted from them (not recorded which). This TCR was recovered from an adult woman who had mild COVID-19 (a few samples of this study predate the infection). The sample titles of this study are shuffled in the database, so cell type and time point are left out; the donor was told from shared clones. The rearranged chain carries TRBV4-3 and TRBJ2-7; perhaps TRBD1 is the D gene, with 6 bases matching. The CDR3 protein: CASSQGATGETYEQYF. The DNA is TGCGCCAGCAGCCAAGGGGCGACAGGTGAGACCTACGAGCAGTACTTC.